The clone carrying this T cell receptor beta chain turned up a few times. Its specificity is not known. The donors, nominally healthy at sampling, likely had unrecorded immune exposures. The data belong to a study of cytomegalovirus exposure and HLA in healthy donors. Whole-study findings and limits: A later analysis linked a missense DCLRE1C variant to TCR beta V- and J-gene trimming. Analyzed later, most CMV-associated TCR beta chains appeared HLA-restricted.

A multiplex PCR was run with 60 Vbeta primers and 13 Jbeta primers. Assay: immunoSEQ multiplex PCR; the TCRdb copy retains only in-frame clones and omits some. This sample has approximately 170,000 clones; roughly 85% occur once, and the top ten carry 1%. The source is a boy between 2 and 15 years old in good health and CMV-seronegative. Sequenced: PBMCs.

The chain's CDR3 is CASSLSGSGANVLTF. CDR3 DNA sequence: TGTGCCAGCAGCTTGTCAGGGTCTGGGGCCAACGTCCTGACTTTC. The chain employs TRBV5-4 and TRBJ2-6; maybe TRBD1 (5 bases). The CDR3 is 15 residues long. Looked up from germline, CDR1 is SGHNT and CDR2 is YYREEE (reference sequence). Deletions cut 1 base from V and 1 base from J, with 6 bases between.